This T cell receptor beta chain was captured in a study of OX40 agonist ivuxolimab in advanced cancers. Across the study: Patients treated during dose escalation were battling hepatocellular carcinoma, melanoma, renal cell or head and neck cancer.

The table came from immunoSEQ multiplex PCR; TCRdb's copy has only in-frame clones and leaves some out. The data show under 25,000 clones, with 78% seen just once and less than 20% held by the top ten. To note about this clone: No antigen is known for it.

Samples were taken at baseline and on day 1 of cycles 4 and 7. General observations from the study: Low normalized T-cell clonal expansion also characterized some of the nonresponders. Doses of 0.1 to 3.0 mg/kg were accompanied by clonal expansion of CD4+ and CD8+ blood T cells by week 6.

Germline assignment: CDR1 SGHRS and CDR2 YFSETQ. The CDR3 extends over 16 amino acids. V shed 2 bases and J 0 bases; nucleotides not matched to a gene: 4. The chain is built from TRBV5-1 and TRBJ2-2; 7 nucleotides match TRBD2. This sequence originates from an adult with an advanced solid tumor such as melanoma, head and neck, liver or kidney cancer. The specimen was CD4+ or CD8+ T cells sorted from blood, collected in a trial of the OX40 agonist ivuxolimab. CDR3 loop: CASSLGGRANTGELFF. DNA for the CDR3: TGCGCCAGCAGCTTAGGTGGGAGGGCGAACACCGGGGAGCTGTTTTTT. The whole variable domain, remainder taken from reference TRBV5-1 and TRBJ2-2, is KAGVTQTPRYLIKTRGQQVTLSCSPISGHRSVSWYQQTPGQGLQFLFEYFSETQRNKGNFPGRFSGRQFSNSRSEMNVSTLELGDSALYLCASSLGGRANTGELFFGEGSRLTVL.